This TCR beta chain derives from a study of cytomegalovirus exposure and HLA in healthy donors. Germline values: CDR1 LNHDA, CDR2 SQIVND (reference sequence). V trimming: 0 bases; J trimming: 0 bases; junction bases outside the gene matches: 8. The CDR3 loop spans 18 amino acids. The PCR used 60 Vbeta and 13 Jbeta primers. Original handling: In a later analysis, the count reached about 82 million unique TCR beta chains, with about 9.9 million shared. Here immunoSEQ multiplex PCR was the method, and the copy in TCRdb shows in-frame clones only, minus some. D and trimming were read from the DNA, whereas the V and J calls and clone size are those reported in that table. The sample lists 160,000 or so clones; roughly 78% were seen once.

V is TRBV19 and J is TRBJ2-7, with 10 positions matching TRBD2. The TCR was taken from a man aged 40-49 years in good health and CMV-seronegative. Specimen: PBMCs. CDR3 in amino acids: CASSIEASGGLISYEQYF. CDR3 nucleotide sequence: TGTGCCAGTAGTATAGAGGCTAGCGGGGGTCTAATCTCCTACGAGCAGTACTTC.